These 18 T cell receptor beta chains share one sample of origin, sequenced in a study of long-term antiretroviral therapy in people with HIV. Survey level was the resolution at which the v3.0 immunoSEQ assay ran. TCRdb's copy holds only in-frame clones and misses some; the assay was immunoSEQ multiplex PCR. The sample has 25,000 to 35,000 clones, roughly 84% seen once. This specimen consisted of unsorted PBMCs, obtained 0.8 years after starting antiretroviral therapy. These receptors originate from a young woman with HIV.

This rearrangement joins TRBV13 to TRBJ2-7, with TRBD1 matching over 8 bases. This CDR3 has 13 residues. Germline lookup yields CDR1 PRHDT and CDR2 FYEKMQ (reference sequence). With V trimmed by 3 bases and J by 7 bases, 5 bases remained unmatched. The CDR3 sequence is CASSLRTGREQYF. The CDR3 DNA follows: TGTGCCAGCAGCTTGAGGACAGGGCGGGAGCAGTACTTC.

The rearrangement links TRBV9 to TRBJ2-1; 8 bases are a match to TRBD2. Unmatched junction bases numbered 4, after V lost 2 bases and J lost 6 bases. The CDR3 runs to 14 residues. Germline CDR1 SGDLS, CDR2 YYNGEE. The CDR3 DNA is TGTGCCAGCAGCGTGCGGGGGGACATCAATGAGCAGTTCTTC. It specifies CASSVRGDINEQFF. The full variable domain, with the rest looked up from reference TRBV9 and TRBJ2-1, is DSGVTQTPKHLITATGQRVTLRCSPRSGDLSVYWYQQSLDQGLQFLIQYYNGEERAKGNILERFSAQQFPDLHSELNLSSLELGDSALYFCASSVRGDINEQFFGPGTRLTVL.

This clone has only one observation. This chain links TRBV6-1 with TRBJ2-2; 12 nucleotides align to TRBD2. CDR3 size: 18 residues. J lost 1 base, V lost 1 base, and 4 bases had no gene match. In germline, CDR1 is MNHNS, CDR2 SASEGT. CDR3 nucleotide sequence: TGTGCCAGCAGTGAAGGCCTAGCGGGGGGGCTGAACACCGGGGAGCTGTTTTTT. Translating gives CASSEGLAGGLNTGELFF.

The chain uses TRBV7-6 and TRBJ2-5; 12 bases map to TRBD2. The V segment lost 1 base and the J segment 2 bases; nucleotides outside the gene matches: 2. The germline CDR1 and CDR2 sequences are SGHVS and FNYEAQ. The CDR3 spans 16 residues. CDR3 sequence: CASSLGLAGGQETQYF. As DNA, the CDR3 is TGTGCCAGCAGCTTAGGTCTAGCGGGGGGGCAAGAGACCCAGTACTTC.

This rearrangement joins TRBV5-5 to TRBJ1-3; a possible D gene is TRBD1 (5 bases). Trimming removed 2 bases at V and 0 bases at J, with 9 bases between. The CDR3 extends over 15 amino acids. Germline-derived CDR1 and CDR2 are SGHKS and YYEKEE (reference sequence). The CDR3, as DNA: TGTGCCAGCAGCTTAGGGACGTCCTCTGGAAACACCATATATTTT. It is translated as CASSLGTSSGNTIYF. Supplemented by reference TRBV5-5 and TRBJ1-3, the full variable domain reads DAGVTQSPTHLIKTRGQQVTLRCSPISGHKSVSWYQQVLGQGPQFIFQYYEKEERGRGNFPDRFSARQFPNYSSELNVNALLLGDSALYLCASSLGTSSGNTIYFGEGSWLTVV.

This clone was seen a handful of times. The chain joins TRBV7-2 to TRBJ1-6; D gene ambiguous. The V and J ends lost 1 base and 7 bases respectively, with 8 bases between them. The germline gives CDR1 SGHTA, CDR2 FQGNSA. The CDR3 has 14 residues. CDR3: CASSLVPKNSPLHF. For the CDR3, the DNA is TGTGCCAGCAGCTTAGTTCCCAAAAATTCACCCCTCCACTTT.

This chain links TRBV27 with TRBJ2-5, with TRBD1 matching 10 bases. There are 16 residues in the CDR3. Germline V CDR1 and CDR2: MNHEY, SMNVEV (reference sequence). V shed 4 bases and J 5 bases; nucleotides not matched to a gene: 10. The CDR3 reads CASSSGTGALVETQYF. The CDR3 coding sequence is TGTGCCAGCAGTTCCGGGACAGGGGCGTTGGTGGAGACCCAGTACTTC.

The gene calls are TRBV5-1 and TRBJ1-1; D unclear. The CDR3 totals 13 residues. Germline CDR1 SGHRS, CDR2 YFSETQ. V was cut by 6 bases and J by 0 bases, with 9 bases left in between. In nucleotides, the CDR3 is TGCGCCAGCACTCACGAGCTGAACACTGAAGCTTTCTTT. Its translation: CASTHELNTEAFF.

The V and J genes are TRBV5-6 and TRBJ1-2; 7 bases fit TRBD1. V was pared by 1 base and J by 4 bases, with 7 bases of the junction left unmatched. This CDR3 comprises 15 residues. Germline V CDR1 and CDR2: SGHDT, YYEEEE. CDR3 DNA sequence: TGTGCCAGCAGCTTGCCCCAGAACAGGGGCTATGGCTACACCTTC. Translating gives CASSLPQNRGYGYTF.

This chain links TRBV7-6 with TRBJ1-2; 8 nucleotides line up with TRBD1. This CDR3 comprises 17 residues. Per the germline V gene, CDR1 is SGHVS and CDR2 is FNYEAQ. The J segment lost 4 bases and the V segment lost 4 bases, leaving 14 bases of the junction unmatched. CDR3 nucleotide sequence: TGTGCCAGCAGCTCTCAAGGCTCACAGGGGGACGTCTATGGCTACACCTTC. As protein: CASSSQGSQGDVYGYTF.

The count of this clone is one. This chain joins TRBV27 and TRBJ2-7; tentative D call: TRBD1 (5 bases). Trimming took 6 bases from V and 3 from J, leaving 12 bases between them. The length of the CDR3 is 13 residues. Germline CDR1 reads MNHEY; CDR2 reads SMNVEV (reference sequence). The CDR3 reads CASSRGQYYEQYF. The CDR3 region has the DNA TGTGCCAGCAGCCGCGGACAATACTACGAGCAGTACTTC.

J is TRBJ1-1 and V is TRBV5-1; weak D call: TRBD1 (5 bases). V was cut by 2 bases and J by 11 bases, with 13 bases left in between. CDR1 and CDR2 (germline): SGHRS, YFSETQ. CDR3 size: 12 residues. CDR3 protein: CASSFDGEGAFF. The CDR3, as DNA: TGCGCCAGCAGCTTTGACGGGGAGGGGGCTTTCTTT.

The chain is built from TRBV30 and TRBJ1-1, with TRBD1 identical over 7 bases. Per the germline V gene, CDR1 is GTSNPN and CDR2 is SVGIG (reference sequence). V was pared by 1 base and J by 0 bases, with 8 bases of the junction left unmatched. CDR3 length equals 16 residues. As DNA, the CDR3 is TGTGCCTGGAGTGGACAGGGTTGGGGCGTGAACACTGAAGCTTTCTTT. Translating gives CAWSGQGWGVNTEAFF.

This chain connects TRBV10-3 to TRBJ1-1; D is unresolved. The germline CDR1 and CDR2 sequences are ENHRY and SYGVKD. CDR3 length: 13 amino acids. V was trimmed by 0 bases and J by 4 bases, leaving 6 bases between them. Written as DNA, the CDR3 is TGTGCCATCAGTGAGTCGTCCGGCACTGAAGCTTTCTTT. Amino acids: CAISESSGTEAFF.

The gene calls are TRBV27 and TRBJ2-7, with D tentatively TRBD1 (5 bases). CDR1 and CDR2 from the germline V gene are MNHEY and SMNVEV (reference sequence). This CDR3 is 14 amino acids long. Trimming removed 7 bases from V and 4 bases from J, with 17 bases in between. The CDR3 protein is CASIWAGNRYEQYV. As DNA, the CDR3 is TGTGCCAGCATCTGGGCAGGGAACAGATACGAGCAGTACGTC.

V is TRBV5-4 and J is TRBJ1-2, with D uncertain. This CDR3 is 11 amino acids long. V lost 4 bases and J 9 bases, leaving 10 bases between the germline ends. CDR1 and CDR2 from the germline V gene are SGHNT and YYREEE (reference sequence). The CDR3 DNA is TGTGCCAGCAGCCAAGGACCTCGCTACACCTTC. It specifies CASSQGPRYTF.

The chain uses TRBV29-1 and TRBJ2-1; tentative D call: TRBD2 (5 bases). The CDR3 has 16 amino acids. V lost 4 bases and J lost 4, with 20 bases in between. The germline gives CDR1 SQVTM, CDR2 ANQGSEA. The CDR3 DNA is TGCAGCGTTGTGCGGGCCCGGACCACTAATTACAATGAGCAGTTCTTC. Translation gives CSVVRARTTNYNEQFF.

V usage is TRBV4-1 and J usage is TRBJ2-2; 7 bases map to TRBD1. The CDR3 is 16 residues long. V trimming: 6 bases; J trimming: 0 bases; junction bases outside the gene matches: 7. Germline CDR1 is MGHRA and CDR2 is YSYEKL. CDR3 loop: CASSWTGTANTGELFF. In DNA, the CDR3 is TGCGCCAGCAGTTGGACCGGGACAGCGAACACCGGGGAGCTGTTTTTT.